Below, 8 T cell receptor beta chains from the same sample are listed, as sequenced in a study of T cell responses to AZD1222 COVID-19 vaccine. The data were produced by immunoSEQ multiplex PCR, yet TCRdb's version contains in-frame clones alone and is incomplete. The sample has 99,000 or so clones, more than 75% seen once. Sample: peripheral blood, taken on day 0 of AZD1222 vaccination. The source of these receptors is an adult in good health.

The rearrangement uses TRBV4-1 and TRBJ2-7, with D perhaps being TRBD1 or TRBD2 (5 bases each). This CDR3 is built from 13 residues. The germline gives CDR1 MGHRA, CDR2 YSYEKL. V gave up 10 bases and J gave up 2 bases, with 15 bases separating them. CDR3 DNA: TGCGCCATCTCATGGGACGGGGCCTACGAGCAGTACTTC. Residues: CAISWDGAYEQYF.

Comment on this clone: The sample carries other DNA sequences with the same CDR3. The V and J genes are TRBV3-1 (or the pseudogene TRBV3-2) and TRBJ1-4; possibly TRBD1 for D (6 bases). CDR1 and CDR2 from the germline V gene are LGHDT and YNNKEL (reference sequence). V was cut by 1 base and J by 8 bases, with 11 bases left in between. This CDR3 contains 14 residues. CDR3 nucleotide sequence: TGTGCCAGCAGCCAAGGGGGGGCGGGAGAAAAACTGTTTTTT. It is translated as CASSQGGAGEKLFF.

The gene calls are TRBV28 and TRBJ2-5, with 7 bases identical to TRBD2. There are 15 residues in the CDR3. Germline-derived CDR1 and CDR2 are MDHEN and SYDVKM. With V trimmed by 2 bases and J by 5 bases, 8 bases remained unmatched. The CDR3 loop reads CASSLVTSAGETQYF. CDR3 nucleotides: TGTGCCAGCAGTTTAGTGACCTCAGCGGGGGAGACCCAGTACTTC.

The chain links TRBV5-5 to TRBJ2-5, with D tentatively TRBD2 (5 bases). Deletions cut 0 bases from V and 4 bases from J, with 16 bases between. The germline CDR1 and CDR2 sequences are SGHKS and YYEKEE (reference sequence). CDR3 length: 16 amino acids. CDR3 DNA: TGTGCCAGCAGCTTGGACCTAGTGGGCCGGGGAGAGACCCAGTACTTC. Its translation is CASSLDLVGRGETQYF.

The rearrangement uses TRBV4-1 and TRBJ1-4; no reliable D call. Germline V gene sequence: CDR1 MGHRA, CDR2 YSYEKL. Deletions cut 3 bases from V and 5 bases from J, with 10 bases between. This CDR3 region has 14 residues. The DNA of the CDR3 is TGCGCCAGCAGCCAGGGGATTCGGAATGAAAAACTGTTTTTT. This sequence encodes CASSQGIRNEKLFF.

This clone has more than one count but fewer than ten. The chain has TRBV19 and TRBJ2-7; 7 nucleotides match TRBD2. Looked up from germline, CDR1 is LNHDA and CDR2 is SQIVND (reference sequence). The CDR3 length is 14 residues. With 3 bases clipped from V and 0 bases from J, the junction kept 2 bases outside the gene matches. The CDR3 region is CASSIERGSYEQYF. The CDR3, as DNA: TGTGCCAGTAGTATTGAGCGGGGCTCCTACGAGCAGTACTTC.

V gene TRBV7-3 combines with J gene TRBJ2-1, with 7 bases matching TRBD1. After removal of 0 bases from V and 8 bases from J, the junction contained 4 bases not matched to a gene. Germline V gene data show CDR1 as SGHTA and CDR2 as FQGTGA. This CDR3 is built from 14 residues. The CDR3 reads CASSLTMQGDEQFF. CDR3 in DNA: TGTGCCAGCAGCTTAACGATGCAGGGGGATGAGCAGTTCTTC.

The rearrangement joins TRBV7-3 to TRBJ2-2, with 11 bases that match TRBD2. CDR3 size: 14 residues. CDR1 is SGHTA and CDR2 is FQGTGA in the germline V gene. With V trimmed by 6 bases and J by 5 bases, 2 bases remained unmatched. CDR3 loop: CASSLAGGTGELFF. The CDR3 DNA reads TGTGCCAGCAGTCTAGCGGGAGGAACCGGGGAGCTGTTTTTT. Full variable domain (remainder filled in from reference TRBV7-3 and TRBJ2-2): GAGVSQTPSNKVTEKGKYVELRCDPISGHTALYWYRQSLGQGPEFLIYFQGTGAADDSGLPNDRFFAVRPEGSVSTLKIQRTERGDSAVYLCASSLAGGTGELFFGEGSRLTVL.